This record covers a single T cell receptor beta chain. The data are from a study of blood T cell repertoires in COVID-19. Profiled with immunoSEQ multiplex PCR; TCRdb holds only in-frame clones, not every one. The sample records 150,000 or so clones, 70% to 85% being singletons. Germline V gene data show CDR1 as SQVTM and CDR2 as ANQGSEA. V was cut by 5 bases and J by 4 bases, with 9 bases left in between. The CDR3 covers 12 residues. This sequence originates from a woman between 45 and 65 years old in a cohort sampled during active or convalescent COVID-19. Sequenced material: peripheral blood. The rearrangement joins TRBV29-1 to TRBJ1-3; TRBD1 might be the D (5 bases). The CDR3 DNA sequence: TGCAGCGTTCAAGCAGGGGGAAACACCATATATTTT. Its protein is CSVQAGGNTIYF.